Described below is a single T cell receptor (beta chain) sequence and its context. No antigen is known for it. Per the germline V gene, CDR1 is MNHEY and CDR2 is SMNVEV (reference sequence). The CDR3 totals 15 residues. Trimming cost V 5 bases and J 8 bases; bases outside gene matches: 5. This sample is part of a study of siplizumab effects on memory and regulatory T cells. Whole-study results and caveats: Siplizumab cultures yielded proliferating Tregs whose suppressive function was not confirmed. Memory cells that were CD4+ and unstimulated gave rise to alloreactive sequences, which siplizumab significantly reduced. Roughly 75-95% of proliferating CD4+ or CD8+ clones lacked a naive or memory phenotype that could be assigned.

The assay looked at 100,000 or so TCR templates in each sample. Generated by immunoSEQ multiplex PCR, the TCRdb table keeps only in-frame clones and is missing some. The data show about 100,000 clones, 94% seen once. Sequencing was done on a sample of Tregs sorted from blood. This clonotype originated in a human donor in good health. The V gene is TRBV27, the J gene TRBJ2-1, with 14 nucleotides matching TRBD2. CDR3 in amino acids: CASSPGTSGSYEQFF. CDR3 nucleotide sequence: TGTGCCAGCAGTCCCGGGACTAGCGGGAGTTATGAGCAGTTCTTC.